The T cell receptor beta chain described here comes from a study of control samples from healthy donors and cancer patients. This CDR3 contains 13 residues. CDR1 is LNHDA and CDR2 is SQIVND in the germline V gene (reference sequence). V lost 3 bases and J lost 5, with 10 bases in between. In this sample, this clone turned up once. The repertoire was sequenced with immunoSEQ multiplex PCR; TCRdb's copy has only in-frame clones and lacks some. The sample holds roughly 170,000 clones, 85% to 90% seen once. The chain employs TRBV19 and TRBJ1-1; unclear D gene. The clonotype was recovered from a woman aged 25 to 39 in good health. Sequenced: blood. The CDR3 region is CASSIPGWTEAFF. Written as DNA, the CDR3 is TGTGCCAGTAGTATCCCAGGATGGACTGAAGCTTTCTTT. Full variable domain (outside the CDR3, taken from reference TRBV19 and TRBJ1-1): DGGITQSPKYLFRKEGQNVTLSCEQNLNHDAMYWYRQDPGQGLRLIYYSQIVNDFQKGDIAEGYSVSREKKESFPLTVTSAQKNPTAFYLCASSIPGWTEAFFGQGTRLTVV.